Presented here are 20 T cell receptor beta chains from one specimen sequenced in a study of blood T cell repertoires in COVID-19. The data were produced by immunoSEQ multiplex PCR, yet TCRdb's version contains in-frame clones alone and is incomplete. The repertoire holds 300,000 or so clones, around 90% seen once, with 1.1% in the top ten. Sample: PBMCs or T cells enriched from blood (not recorded which). The receptors come from a woman aged 30 to 39 who had recovered from COVID-19.

V and J are TRBV25-1 and TRBJ2-7; TRBD2 matches 10 bases. V was pared by 0 bases and J by 2 bases, with 4 bases of the junction left unmatched. This CDR3 region has 16 residues. Germline CDR1 is MGHDK and CDR2 is SYGVNS. Here the CDR3 reads CASSEYDSGRTYEQYF. The DNA of the CDR3 is TGTGCCAGCAGTGAATACGATAGCGGGAGGACCTACGAGCAGTACTTC.

The chain carries TRBV25-1 and TRBJ1-5; a possible D gene is TRBD1 (5 bases). The length of the CDR3 is 14 residues. Germline lookup yields CDR1 MGHDK and CDR2 SYGVNS. V lost 6 bases, J lost 3 bases, and 12 bases lay in between. In DNA, the CDR3 is TGTGCCAGCAGCGCCACGGGGGACAATCAGCCCCAGCATTTT. It codes for CASSATGDNQPQHF.

This chain joins TRBV5-6 and TRBJ2-3; unclear D gene. The CDR3 loop spans 15 amino acids. Germline V lookup: CDR1 SGHDT, CDR2 YYEEEE. Trimming left V 0 bases short and J 4 bases short, with 12 bases between. The DNA of the CDR3 is TGTGCCAGCAGCTTGGACAGTCCACGCGCAGATACGCAGTATTTT. This sequence encodes CASSLDSPRADTQYF.

The genes are TRBV2 and TRBJ2-3, with 12 bases matching TRBD2. This CDR3 comprises 18 residues. The V gene end was trimmed by 2 bases and the J gene end by 9 bases; junction bases not matched to a gene: 15. Germline-derived CDR1 and CDR2 are SNHLY and FYNNEI. The CDR3 loop is CASSELLAGGPPPWTQYF. The CDR3 coding sequence is TGTGCCAGCAGTGAACTTCTAGCGGGAGGGCCCCCCCCTTGGACGCAGTATTTT.

V usage is TRBV2 and J usage is TRBJ2-1; D is ambiguous. Deletions cut 6 bases from V and 6 bases from J, with 9 bases between. Per germline, CDR1 SNHLY and CDR2 FYNNEI. The CDR3 spans 12 residues. Here the CDR3 DNA reads TGTGCCAGCAGATGGCACACCAATGAGCAGTTCTTC. Translated: CASRWHTNEQFF.

V usage is TRBV28 and J usage is TRBJ1-4, with D hard to call. Per germline, CDR1 MDHEN and CDR2 SYDVKM. Trimming left V 4 bases short and J 11 bases short, with 14 bases between. The CDR3 sequence is 13 residues long. Written as DNA, the CDR3 is TGTGCCAGCAGTTCCCAACCGGGTGGCAAACTGTTTTTT. Residues: CASSSQPGGKLFF.

V gene TRBV27 combines with J gene TRBJ2-3; maybe TRBD2 (6 bases). Germline V gene sequence: CDR1 MNHEY, CDR2 SMNVEV (reference sequence). Deletions cut 4 bases from V and 3 bases from J, with 11 bases between. The CDR3 spans 14 residues. The CDR3 sequence: CASSSLGGTDTQYF. For the CDR3, the DNA is TGTGCCAGCAGTTCCCTTGGGGGGACAGATACGCAGTATTTT.

J is TRBJ2-1 and V is TRBV5-4, with 10 bases aligning to TRBD2. Germline V lookup: CDR1 SGHNT, CDR2 YYREEE (reference sequence). V shed 2 bases, J shed 6 bases, and the junction held 8 bases outside the gene matches. The CDR3 loop spans 16 amino acids. CDR3 sequence (DNA): TGTGCCAGCAGCTTAAGCGGGAGGGCCCAGTCCAATGAGCAGTTCTTC. Protein sequence: CASSLSGRAQSNEQFF.

The J gene is TRBJ2-1, the V gene TRBV9, with 9 bases fitting TRBD2. This CDR3 spans 16 amino acids. The trim removed 0 bases at V and 4 bases at J, leaving 5 bases unmatched. The germline V gene has CDR1 SGDLS and CDR2 YYNGEE. CDR3 DNA: TGTGCCAGCAGCGTAGATGTTAGCGGGAGTTACAATGAGCAGTTCTTC. Translation: CASSVDVSGSYNEQFF. Using reference TRBV9 and TRBJ2-1 for the parts outside the CDR3, the full variable domain is DSGVTQTPKHLITATGQRVTLRCSPRSGDLSVYWYQQSLDQGLQFLIQYYNGEERAKGNILERFSAQQFPDLHSELNLSSLELGDSALYFCASSVDVSGSYNEQFFGPGTRLTVL.

V usage is TRBV30 and J usage is TRBJ2-1, with unresolved D. This CDR3 comprises 11 residues. Trimming shortened V by 3 bases and J by 10 bases, and 10 bases separated the two germline ends. Germline V gives CDR1 GTSNPN, CDR2 SVGIG (reference sequence). The CDR3 nucleotides read TGTGCCTGGAGCGACGAGACAGAGCAGTTCTTC. Translating it yields CAWSDETEQFF. The full variable domain, with the rest looked up from reference TRBV30 and TRBJ2-1, is SQTIHQWPATLVQPVGSPLSLECTVEGTSNPNLYWYRQAAGRGLQLLFYSVGIGQISSEVPQNLSASRPQDRQFILSSKKLLLSDSGFYLCAWSDETEQFFGPGTRLTVL.

This chain joins TRBV5-1 and TRBJ2-3; TRBD2 matches 12 bases. Unmatched junction bases numbered 4, after V lost 5 bases and J lost 9 bases. Per germline, CDR1 SGHRS and CDR2 YFSETQ. This CDR3 contains 13 residues. CDR3 DNA: TGCGCCAGCAGGCGACTAGCGGGAGCCACGCAGTATTTT. Protein product: CASRRLAGATQYF.

The sample holds one count of this clone. The chain uses TRBV5-4 and TRBJ2-1; TRBD2 aligns across 13 bases. Germline CDR1 SGHNT, CDR2 YYREEE (reference sequence). V lost 3 bases to trimming and J lost 10 bases; unmatched junction nucleotides: 10. The CDR3 totals 16 residues. The CDR3 sequence is CASSYGTSGVGKEQFF. CDR3 bases: TGTGCCAGCAGCTACGGGACTAGCGGGGTAGGGAAGGAGCAGTTCTTC.

This chain uses TRBV30 with TRBJ2-5, with 9 positions matching TRBD2. Per germline, CDR1 GTSNPN and CDR2 SVGIG (reference sequence). The V segment lost 4 bases and the J segment 5 bases; nucleotides outside the gene matches: 5. This CDR3 has 13 amino acids. CDR3 bases: TGTGCCTGGACGGCGGGAGGGCGGGAGACCCAGTACTTC. Protein: CAWTAGGRETQYF. The full variable domain, rest sourced from reference TRBV30 and TRBJ2-5, is SQTIHQWPATLVQPVGSPLSLECTVEGTSNPNLYWYRQAAGRGLQLLFYSVGIGQISSEVPQNLSASRPQDRQFILSSKKLLLSDSGFYLCAWTAGGRETQYFGPGTRLLVL.

This chain connects TRBV7-2 to TRBJ2-6; possible D gene TRBD1, 6 bases. CDR3 length: 16 residues. Trimming shortened V by 4 bases and J by 2 bases, and 12 bases separated the two germline ends. The V gene's germline CDR1 is SGHTA and CDR2 FQGNSA. The CDR3 reads CASSSDRPTGANVLTF. CDR3 nucleotides: TGTGCCAGCAGCTCCGACAGGCCTACTGGGGCCAACGTCCTGACTTTC.

The chain recombines TRBV9 with TRBJ1-5, with a possible D match to TRBD1 (6 bases). The V and J ends lost 3 bases and 5 bases respectively, with 15 bases between them. Germline V CDR1 and CDR2: SGDLS, YYNGEE. The CDR3 contains 15 residues. CDR3: CASSEGTQEDQPQHF. DNA of the CDR3: TGTGCCAGCAGCGAAGGGACACAGGAAGATCAGCCCCAGCATTTT. Based on the CDR3 plus reference TRBV9 and TRBJ1-5, the full variable domain is DSGVTQTPKHLITATGQRVTLRCSPRSGDLSVYWYQQSLDQGLQFLIQYYNGEERAKGNILERFSAQQFPDLHSELNLSSLELGDSALYFCASSEGTQEDQPQHFGDGTRLSIL.

V and J are TRBV27 and TRBJ2-1; D gene uncertain. Germline V gives CDR1 MNHEY, CDR2 SMNVEV (reference sequence). The CDR3 is 13 amino acids. The ends were cut back, 0 bases at V and 8 bases at J, with 8 bases in the middle. CDR3 sequence (DNA): TGTGCCAGCAGTTTATCGACTCGCTATGAGCAGTTCTTC. It is translated as CASSLSTRYEQFF.

The chain has TRBV20-1 and TRBJ1-5; weak D call: TRBD1 (5 bases). Trimming shortened V by 6 bases and J by 15 bases, and 9 bases separated the two germline ends. CDR3 length equals 8 residues. The germline V gene has CDR1 DFQATT and CDR2 SNEGSKA (reference sequence). CDR3 sequence reads: CSAGHPHF. As DNA, the CDR3 is TGCAGTGCCGGACATCCGCATTTT.

This clone was seen just once. This sequence joins TRBV12-3 or TRBV12-4 and TRBJ2-1; 9 bases are shared with TRBD2. The junction had 5 bases not matched to a gene; V was cut back by 7 bases and J by 7 bases. The CDR3 is made up of 13 amino acids. DNA for the CDR3: TGTGCCAGCAAGCGGGAGGAGTGGAATGAGCAGTTCTTC. Residues: CASKREEWNEQFF.

The V gene is TRBV15, the J gene TRBJ2-7; TRBD1 matches at 9 bases. The CDR3 consists of 15 residues. Germline loops: CDR1 LNHNV, CDR2 YYDKDF (reference sequence). The ends lost 5 bases at V and 3 bases at J; junction bases unmatched: 8. The CDR3: CATSAGGQGGYEQYF. CDR3 nucleotides: TGTGCCACCAGCGCAGGGGGACAGGGTGGCTACGAGCAGTACTTC.

The chain is built from TRBV28 and TRBJ1-5; maybe TRBD1 (5 bases). V was clipped by 5 bases and J by 4 bases, with 15 bases between them. Germline V CDR1 and CDR2: MDHEN, SYDVKM. The CDR3 is 15 amino acids. CDR3 residues: CASSPPGTWNQPQHF. As DNA, the CDR3 is TGTGCCAGCAGTCCCCCCGGGACTTGGAATCAGCCCCAGCATTTT. Filled out from reference TRBV28 and TRBJ1-5, the complete variable domain reads DVKVTQSSRYLVKRTGEKVFLECVQDMDHENMFWYRQDPGLGLRLIYFSYDVKMKEKGDIPEGYSVSREKKERFSLILESASTNQTSMYLCASSPPGTWNQPQHFGDGTRLSIL.